This T cell receptor beta chain appears in the sequencing data of a study of graft-versus-host responses after intestinal transplantation. Study-level background: Recipients underwent multivisceral, liver-intestinal, or isolated intestinal transplants. General study points: Early post-transplant HvG declines tracked with peak circulating GvH clone levels. Marrow from the recipient contained GvH clones, some of which had appeared first in ileum or blood. Individuals who had graft-donor T cell macrochimerism had allografts that showed high graft-versus-host to host-versus-graft clonal ratios.

CDR3 length: 12 amino acids. Germline assignment: CDR1 LNHDA and CDR2 SQIVND (reference sequence). The V and J ends lost 10 bases and 2 bases, in that order; junction bases with no gene match: 5. Sequencing was performed with immunoSEQ multiplex PCR; in TCRdb, only in-frame clones are kept and a portion is missing. The sample comprises about 120,000 clones, roughly 96% of which are singletons, and around 3.3% rests with the top ten. Note on this clone: The antigen is not known.

The chain uses TRBV19 and TRBJ2-7; 7 bases align to TRBD1. The material was unstimulated CD8+ T cells sorted from spleen or lymph node cells, obtained before intestinal transplant. This clonotype originated in a human donor who received an intestinal transplant. CDR3 DNA: TGTGCCAACCAGGGGGAGACCTACGAGCAGTACTTC. This encodes CANQGETYEQYF.